Reported below is one TCR beta chain. The antigen is unknown. The data stem from a study of cytomegalovirus exposure and HLA in healthy donors. Study outcomes and limitations: Excluded were some V segments that proved indistinguishable, including TRBV6-2 and TRBV6-3.

V lost 5 bases and J lost 7, with 11 bases in between. The CDR3 contains 12 residues. The germline gives CDR1 SGHTA, CDR2 FQGNSA. While unrecorded immune exposures were likely, the donors were nominally healthy when sampled. PCR was performed using 60 Vbeta and 13 Jbeta primers. Original analysis: There were about 80 million unique TCR beta chains by a later count, and approximately 11 million of them were shared. Data came from immunoSEQ multiplex PCR; TCRdb stores just in-frame clones and leaves some out. V and J calls and clone size are given by that table; D and trimming were obtained from the DNA. The sample holds about 120,000 clones, 77% seen once.

The source of this sequence is a man in his forties or fifties in good health and CMV-seropositive. Sequenced material: PBMCs. The chain combines TRBV7-2 with TRBJ1-1; no reliable D call. The CDR3 reads CASSPRRGEAFF. CDR3 nucleotide sequence: TGTGCCAGCAGCCCACGACGGGGTGAAGCTTTCTTT.